The rows below give T cell receptor beta chains drawn from one sample of a study of blood T cell repertoires in COVID-19. The assay was immunoSEQ multiplex PCR, and TCRdb's table has in-frame clones only and misses some. Counted here are about 270,000 clones, around 83% occurring once; the ten biggest clones make up 5.7%. The sequencing sample was made of peripheral blood. All receptors come from a man older than 75 with acute or convalescent COVID-19. CDR3s include the opening cysteine and the closing phenylalanine or tryptophan. The D gene is left open where the match is weak. Size values are once, few and many counts, or a class for expanded clones, and some rows have none.

cdr3_aa	cdr3_nt	v_call	clone_size	j_call	d_call
CASTMGAGRLVTQYF	TGTGCCAGCACAATGGGGGCAGGGCGCCTAGTTACGCAGTATTTT	TRBV2	-	TRBJ2-3	-
CASNSQGAYTEAFF	TGTGCCAGCAATTCTCAGGGGGCATACACTGAAGCTTTCTTT	TRBV28	-	TRBJ1-1	TRBD1
CAIGRQGVYNEQFF	TGTGCCATCGGCCGACAGGGGGTCTACAATGAGCAGTTCTTC	TRBV19	-	TRBJ2-1	TRBD1
CASSMFLQGDEKLFF	TGTGCCAGTAGTATGTTCTTGCAGGGCGATGAAAAACTGTTTTTT	TRBV19	-	TRBJ1-4	-
CASSSGHESEKLFF	TGCGCCAGCAGCTCGGGACATGAAAGTGAAAAACTGTTTTTT	TRBV4-1	-	TRBJ1-4	-
CASSPWGQGSISYEQYF	TGTGCCAGCTCACCATGGGGTCAGGGAAGCATATCCTACGAGCAGTACTTC	TRBV18	-	TRBJ2-7	-
CASSLETGVYTEAFF	TGCGCCAGCAGCTTGGAGACAGGGGTTTACACTGAAGCTTTCTTT	TRBV5-1	few	TRBJ1-1	TRBD1
CASSLFSGGTSPLHF	TGTGCCAGCAGCTTATTTTCGGGGGGAACCTCACCCCTCCACTTT	TRBV7-2	-	TRBJ1-6	-
CASSLTSGGGNEQFF	TGCGCCAGCAGCTTAACTAGCGGGGGTGGCAATGAGCAGTTCTTC	TRBV5-1	few	TRBJ2-1	TRBD2
CASSLVSGGLSAEQFF	TGTGCCAGCAGCTTGGTGTCAGGGGGGCTGTCCGCTGAGCAGTTCTTC	TRBV5-6	once	TRBJ2-1	-
CASSRGQYANTGELFF	TGCGCCAGCAGCCGCGGACAGTACGCGAACACCGGGGAGCTGTTTTTT	TRBV5-1	-	TRBJ2-2	-
CASSPTMSTEAFF	TGTGCCAGCTCACCAACCATGAGCACTGAAGCTTTCTTT	TRBV18	-	TRBJ1-1	-
CAGRQGANNEAFF	TGTGCCGGGCGGCAGGGGGCTAACAATGAAGCTTTCTTT	TRBV6-6	-	TRBJ1-1	TRBD1
CASSLVSRPPGWPDTQYF	TGTGCCAGCAGCTTAGTCTCCCGGCCGCCAGGGTGGCCAGATACGCAGTATTTT	TRBV7-9	-	TRBJ2-3	-
CSVALSGANVLTF	TGCAGCGTGGCCCTCTCTGGGGCCAACGTCCTGACTTTC	TRBV29-1	-	TRBJ2-6	-
CASSLDRAAPNYGYTF	TGTGCCAGCTCACTGGACAGGGCCGCCCCTAACTATGGCTACACCTTC	TRBV18	few	TRBJ1-2	TRBD1
CASSSPGLAGGRVDTQYF	TGTGCCAGCAGCTCCCCAGGACTAGCGGGGGGGCGGGTAGATACGCAGTATTTT	TRBV11-2	-	TRBJ2-3	TRBD2
CASSQRGTGKETQYF	TGTGCCAGCAGCCAGAGGGGGACAGGGAAAGAGACCCAGTACTTC	TRBV3-1/TRBV3-2	-	TRBJ2-5	TRBD1
CASSPTGPLNEKLFF	TGTGCCAGCAGCCCGACAGGGCCCCTAAATGAAAAACTGTTTTTT	TRBV3-1/TRBV3-2	-	TRBJ1-4	TRBD1
CASSMALAGVVEQFF	TGTGCCAGTAGTATGGCCCTAGCGGGAGTTGTAGAGCAGTTCTTC	TRBV19	-	TRBJ2-1	TRBD2
CASSQAPTSGSGQETQYF	TGCGCCAGCAGCCAGGCACCCACTAGCGGGAGTGGCCAAGAGACCCAGTACTTC	TRBV4-1	-	TRBJ2-5	TRBD2
CASFEPGGPNYGYTF	TGTGCCAGCTTTGAGCCGGGGGGTCCTAACTATGGCTACACCTTC	TRBV6-5	-	TRBJ1-2	-
CASSSNYGYTF	TGTGCCAGCAGTTCGAACTATGGCTACACCTTC	TRBV28	few	TRBJ1-2	-
CASRPHPGGQFF	TGTGCCAGCAGACCCCACCCGGGGGGACAGTTCTTC	TRBV12-3/TRBV12-4	-	TRBJ2-1	TRBD2
CASSLGPGTAYHYGYTF	TGTGCCAGCAGCTTGGGTCCCGGGACAGCTTACCACTATGGCTACACCTTC	TRBV5-8	-	TRBJ1-2	TRBD1
CASSLLEVGGPRYF	TGTGCCAGCAGCCTCCTCGAGGTCGGTGGTCCTCGGTACTTC	TRBV3-1/TRBV3-2	-	TRBJ2-4	-
CASSTTLGGASETQYF	TGCGCCAGCAGCACTACCTTAGGGGGCGCCTCGGAGACCCAGTACTTC	TRBV5-1	-	TRBJ2-5	TRBD1
CASRAGTVGYGYTF	TGTGCCAGCAGAGCCGGGACAGTCGGCTATGGCTACACCTTC	TRBV28	-	TRBJ1-2	TRBD1
CASSYPKVGYNSPLHF	TGTGCCAGCAGCTATCCTAAGGTCGGGTATAATTCACCCCTCCACTTT	TRBV5-4	-	TRBJ1-6	-
CASSRNTQATDTQYF	TGTGCCAGCAGTCGTAATACCCAGGCCACAGATACGCAGTATTTT	TRBV2	-	TRBJ2-3	-
CATSRQDRGPYEQYF	TGTGCCACCAGCAGGCAAGACAGGGGACCGTACGAGCAGTACTTC	TRBV15	-	TRBJ2-7	TRBD1
CASSPRRGYEQYF	TGTGCCAGCAGTCCCCGCAGGGGGTACGAGCAGTACTTC	TRBV27	-	TRBJ2-7	TRBD1
CASSQGDIGGYTF	TGTGCCAGCAGCCAAGGGGACATCGGCGGCTACACCTTC	TRBV3-1/TRBV3-2	-	TRBJ1-2	-
CATSAAGGITGELFF	TGTGCCACCAGTGCCGCGGGAGGGATCACCGGGGAGCTGTTTTTT	TRBV24-1	-	TRBJ2-2	TRBD2
CASSETLGQGTDTQYF	TGTGCCAGCAGTGAAACGTTGGGACAGGGCACAGATACGCAGTATTTT	TRBV6-1	-	TRBJ2-3	TRBD1
CASSFWTGVTEAFF	TGTGCCAGCAGCTTTTGGACAGGGGTCACTGAAGCTTTCTTT	TRBV5-6	-	TRBJ1-1	TRBD1
CASSLGPSGRYNEQFF	TGTGCCAGCAGCTTGGGTCCTAGCGGGAGGTACAATGAGCAGTTCTTC	TRBV7-2	-	TRBJ2-1	TRBD2
CASSHGGEGQPQHF	TGCGCCAGCAGCCATGGGGGGGAGGGACAGCCCCAGCATTTT	TRBV5-1	-	TRBJ1-5	-
CASSISGGAGNTEAFF	TGTGCCAGTAGTATCAGCGGGGGCGCGGGGAACACTGAAGCTTTCTTT	TRBV19	-	TRBJ1-1	-
CASRRLVYTGELFF	TGCGCCAGCAGACGACTAGTATACACCGGGGAGCTGTTTTTT	TRBV4-1	-	TRBJ2-2	-
CASSTGRSTNEKLFF	TGCGCCAGCAGCACAGGACGGTCAACTAATGAAAAACTGTTTTTT	TRBV5-1	-	TRBJ1-4	-
CARPGQGNTGELFF	TGTGCCAGACCCGGACAGGGGAACACCGGGGAGCTGTTTTTT	TRBV27	-	TRBJ2-2	TRBD1
CASSLAGGMANEQFF	TGTGCCAGCAGCTTGGCCGGGGGAATGGCCAATGAGCAGTTCTTC	TRBV5-4	-	TRBJ2-1	-
CASSFGGDNEKLFF	TGCGCCAGCAGCTTTGGAGGAGATAATGAAAAACTGTTTTTT	TRBV5-1	-	TRBJ1-4	-
CASSIGQGVAGYTF	TGTGCCAGTAGTATAGGCCAGGGGGTGGCTGGCTACACCTTC	TRBV19	-	TRBJ1-2	TRBD1
CASSTGSYTDTQYF	TGTGCCAGCAGCACCGGGTCTTACACAGATACGCAGTATTTT	TRBV5-4	-	TRBJ2-3	-
CATSDARDSLQETQYF	TGTGCCACCAGTGATGCCCGGGACAGCCTCCAAGAGACCCAGTACTTC	TRBV24-1	-	TRBJ2-5	TRBD1
CASTQGNYGYTF	TGTGCCAGCACACAGGGTAACTATGGCTACACCTTC	TRBV12-3/TRBV12-4	-	TRBJ1-2	-
CASSPPTGDVLTF	TGTGCCAGCAGCCCCCCTACAGGGGACGTCCTGACTTTC	TRBV11-3	-	TRBJ2-6	TRBD1
CASSLLWNTGELFF	TGCGCCAGCAGCTTGCTGTGGAACACCGGGGAGCTGTTTTTT	TRBV5-1	-	TRBJ2-2	-
CASSSGGVSGKQETQYF	TGTGCCAGCAGCTCGGGAGGGGTTAGCGGGAAACAAGAGACCCAGTACTTC	TRBV5-4	once	TRBJ2-5	TRBD2
CASSQGTSNQPQHF	TGTGCCAGCAGCCAGGGGACTAGCAATCAGCCCCAGCATTTT	TRBV27	-	TRBJ1-5	-
CASSLGAPGELFF	TGCGCCAGCAGCTTGGGGGCGCCCGGGGAGCTGTTTTTT	TRBV5-1	once	TRBJ2-2	-
CASGADRGIQYF	TGTGCCAGTGGGGCGGATAGGGGCATTCAGTACTTC	TRBV19	-	TRBJ2-4	-
CASSHGGQGAYEQYF	TGTGCCAGCAGCCATGGAGGACAGGGGGCCTACGAGCAGTACTTC	TRBV5-4	-	TRBJ2-7	TRBD1
CASSKRLPEGHTYEQYF	TGTGCCAGCAGCAAAAGACTACCCGAGGGACATACCTACGAGCAGTACTTC	TRBV7-2	-	TRBJ2-7	-
CASSLGRGAGETQYF	TGTGCCAGCAGCTTGGGTCGCGGGGCAGGAGAGACCCAGTACTTC	TRBV5-8	-	TRBJ2-5	-
CASSKVVGTEQFF	TGTGCCAGCAGCAAAGTCGTCGGGACAGAGCAGTTCTTC	TRBV21-1	-	TRBJ2-1	-
CASNRGVATNEKLFF	TGTGCCAGCAACAGGGGAGTCGCAACTAATGAAAAACTGTTTTTT	TRBV28	-	TRBJ1-4	TRBD1
CASSPDIRDKAEAFF	TGTGCCAGCAGCCCAGATATCCGGGACAAAGCTGAAGCTTTCTTT	TRBV13	-	TRBJ1-1	-